This T cell receptor beta chain is from a study of glioma-infiltrating T cells. Study observations and caveats: Only very few CDR3 sequences appeared in both tissue and blood. Non-neoplastic patients had below-expected tissue-blood divergence, while all gliomas exceeded expectation.

This clonotype showed up just once. The antigen is unknown. One end of the junction varies from germline; a read error may be responsible. Amplification of TCR alpha and beta CDR3 regions from RNA used iRepertoire nested multiplex PCR. Input was roughly 95-450 ng of tissue mRNA or PBMC total RNA. TCRdb processed the multiplex PCR reads anew with MiXCR; each CDR3 protein has one entry. The table has over 80,000 distinct CDR3 sequences, around 40% seen once. Germline V gene data show CDR1 as MGHDK and CDR2 as SYGVNS. This CDR3 contains 17 residues. Source material: glioma tissue, nonneoplastic brain tissue, or PBMCs (not recorded which). The receptor comes from a human donor with low-grade glioma or glioblastoma, undergoing nonglioma brain surgery, or in good health (not recorded which). This chain joins TRBV25-1 and TRBJ2-2, with 8 bases identical to TRBD2. The CDR3 DNA reads TGTGCCAGCAGTGAATCGACTAGCGCCCCGCTGTCCGGGGAGCTGCTTTTC. This sequence encodes CASSESTSAPLSGELLF. Looking up the rest from reference TRBV25-1 and TRBJ2-2 gives the full variable domain: EADIYQTPRYLVIGTGKKITLECSQTMGHDKMYWYQQDPGMELHLIHYSYGVNSTEKGDLSSESTVSRIRTEHFPLTLESARPSHTSQYLCASSESTSAPLSGELLFGEGSRLTVL.